These T cell receptor beta chains were read from a single sample in a study of cytomegalovirus exposure and HLA in healthy donors. Sequencing was performed with immunoSEQ multiplex PCR; in TCRdb, only in-frame clones are kept and a portion is missing. Here the sample spans about 140,000 clones, around 80% being singletons. The sequencing input was PBMCs. These receptors were taken from a male donor in good health and CMV-seronegative. Both conserved end residues are part of each CDR3. The order of the fields is CDR3 protein, CDR3 DNA, J gene, D gene, clone size, V gene. A D gene is named only where the DNA matches it firmly. Clone size, where shown, is once, few, many, or a class for clones that have expanded.

CAISVDRDWHYGYTF TGTGCCATCAGTGTAGACAGGGACTGGCACTATGGCTACACCTTC TRBJ1-2 TRBD1 NA TRBV10-3
CASSDPGTGDSGQYF TGTGCCAGCAGTGATCCCGGGACAGGGGATTCGGGGCAGTACTTC TRBJ2-7 TRBD1 NA TRBV11-1
CASSRGVGGEQTGELFF TGCGCCAGCAGCCGGGGGGTGGGAGGGGAGCAGACCGGGGAGCTGTTTTTT TRBJ2-2 TRBD2 NA TRBV4-3
CAISDRDTGPRNTIYF TGTGCCATCAGTGACAGGGACACGGGACCGAGAAACACCATATATTTT TRBJ1-3 NA NA TRBV10-3
CASSYGGENTEAFF TGTGCCAGCAGTTATGGGGGGGAGAACACTGAAGCTTTCTTT TRBJ1-1 NA few TRBV6-5
CASSEPGTGGLGETQYF TGCGCCAGCAGTGAGCCGGGGACAGGGGGTCTAGGGGAGACCCAGTACTTC TRBJ2-5 TRBD1 NA TRBV10-1
CASSLYYEAFF TGTGCCAGCAGTTTATACTATGAAGCTTTCTTT TRBJ1-1 NA NA TRBV28
CASVQGSDYGYTF TGTGCCAGCGTACAGGGCAGCGACTATGGCTACACCTTC TRBJ1-2 NA NA TRBV2
CATAVREVYTGELFF TGTGCCACCGCCGTACGGGAAGTCTACACCGGGGAGCTGTTTTTT TRBJ2-2 NA few TRBV19
CASSFPGGDEKLFF TGTGCCAGCAGTTTTCCAGGGGGCGATGAAAAACTGTTTTTT TRBJ1-4 TRBD1 NA TRBV28
CANLLRTEAFF TGTGCCAACCTACTAAGGACTGAAGCTTTCTTT TRBJ1-1 NA NA TRBV2
CACYEGATNGYTF TGTGCCTGTTACGAGGGTGCTACGAATGGCTACACCTTC TRBJ1-2 NA NA TRBV30
CASSLSVSYEQYF TGTGCCAGCAGCTTATCGGTGAGCTACGAGCAGTACTTC TRBJ2-7 NA few TRBV5-6
CASSLDRASYEQYF TGTGCCAGCAGCTTAGACAGGGCATCCTACGAGCAGTACTTC TRBJ2-7 NA NA TRBV7-8
CASSIYGGGDQPQHF TGCGCCAGTAGTATATACGGGGGTGGGGATCAGCCCCAGCATTTT TRBJ1-5 NA NA TRBV19
CASGQGSSYEQYF TGCGCCAGCGGACAGGGCAGCTCCTACGAGCAGTACTTC TRBJ2-7 TRBD1 NA TRBV5-1
CASSGGTSGVGEQFF TGTGCCAGCAGCGGAGGAACTAGCGGGGTGGGTGAGCAGTTCTTC TRBJ2-1 TRBD2 few TRBV9
CASSQGDRGYEQFF TGCGCCAGCAGCCAAGGGGACAGGGGATATGAGCAGTTCTTC TRBJ2-1 TRBD1 NA TRBV4-3
CASKGLHMNTEAFF TGTGCCTCAAAGGGACTGCATATGAACACTGAAGCTTTCTTT TRBJ1-1 NA NA TRBV30
CASSFGTGAQPQHF TGTGCCAGCAGCTTTGGGACAGGGGCTCAGCCCCAGCATTTT TRBJ1-5 TRBD1 NA TRBV11-2
CASSTPRGAQTQYF TGTGCCAGCAGCACCCCCCGGGGGGCACAGACCCAGTACTTC TRBJ2-5 NA once TRBV5-4
CSVEGGGVAEQYF TGCAGCGTTGAAGGGGGAGGGGTGGCCGAGCAGTACTTC TRBJ2-7 TRBD2 NA TRBV29-1
CASTRDRVYEQYF TGTGCCAGCACCCGGGACAGGGTCTACGAGCAGTACTTC TRBJ2-7 TRBD1 few TRBV5-6